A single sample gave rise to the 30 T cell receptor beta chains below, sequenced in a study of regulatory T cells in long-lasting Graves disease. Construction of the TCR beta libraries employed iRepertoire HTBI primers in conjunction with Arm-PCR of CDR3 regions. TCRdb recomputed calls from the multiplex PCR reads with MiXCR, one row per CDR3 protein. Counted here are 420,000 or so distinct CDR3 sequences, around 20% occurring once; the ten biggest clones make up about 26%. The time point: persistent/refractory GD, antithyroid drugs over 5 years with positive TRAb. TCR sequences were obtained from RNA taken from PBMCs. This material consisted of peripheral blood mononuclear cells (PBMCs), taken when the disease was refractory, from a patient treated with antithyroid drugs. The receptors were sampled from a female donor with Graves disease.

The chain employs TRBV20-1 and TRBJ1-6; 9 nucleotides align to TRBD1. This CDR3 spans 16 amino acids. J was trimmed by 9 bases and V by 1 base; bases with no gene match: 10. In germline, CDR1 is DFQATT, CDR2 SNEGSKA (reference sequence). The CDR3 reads CSARVGPGTGSSPLHF. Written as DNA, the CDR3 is TGCAGTGCTAGAGTGGGTCCCGGGACAGGGTCTTCACCCCTCCACTTT.

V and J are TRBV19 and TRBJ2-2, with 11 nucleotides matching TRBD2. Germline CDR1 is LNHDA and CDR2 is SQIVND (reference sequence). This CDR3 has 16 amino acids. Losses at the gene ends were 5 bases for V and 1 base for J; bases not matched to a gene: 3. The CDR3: CASSRGLAGNTGELFF. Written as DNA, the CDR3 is TGTGCCAGTAGTCGCGGACTAGCGGGGAACACCGGGGAGCTGTTTTTT.

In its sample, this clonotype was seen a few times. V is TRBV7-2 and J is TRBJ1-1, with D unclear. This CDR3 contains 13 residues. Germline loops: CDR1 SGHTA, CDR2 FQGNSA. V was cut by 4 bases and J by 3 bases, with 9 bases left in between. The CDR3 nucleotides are TGTGCCAGCAGCTCGGACCGGTACACTGAAGCTTTCTTT. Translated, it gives CASSSDRYTEAFF.

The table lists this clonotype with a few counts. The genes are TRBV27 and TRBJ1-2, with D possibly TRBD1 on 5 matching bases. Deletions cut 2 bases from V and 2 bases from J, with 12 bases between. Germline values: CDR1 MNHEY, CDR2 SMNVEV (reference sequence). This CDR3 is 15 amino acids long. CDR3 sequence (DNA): TGTGCCAGCAGTTTAGGAGCGGGACTGAACTATGGCTACACCTTC. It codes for CASSLGAGLNYGYTF.

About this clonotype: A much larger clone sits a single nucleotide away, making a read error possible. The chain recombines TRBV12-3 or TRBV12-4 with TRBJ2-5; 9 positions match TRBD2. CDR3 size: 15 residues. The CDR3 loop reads CASSLAGTSQEAQYF. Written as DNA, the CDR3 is TGTGCCAGCAGTCTAGCCGGGACTAGCCAAGAGGCCCAGTACTTC.

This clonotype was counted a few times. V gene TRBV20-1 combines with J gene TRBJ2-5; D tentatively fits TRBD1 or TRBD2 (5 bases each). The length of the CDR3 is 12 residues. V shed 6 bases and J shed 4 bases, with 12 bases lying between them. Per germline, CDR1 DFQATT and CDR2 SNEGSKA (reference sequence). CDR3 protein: CSAPTGGETQYF. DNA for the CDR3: TGCAGTGCCCCGACTGGGGGAGAGACCCAGTACTTC.

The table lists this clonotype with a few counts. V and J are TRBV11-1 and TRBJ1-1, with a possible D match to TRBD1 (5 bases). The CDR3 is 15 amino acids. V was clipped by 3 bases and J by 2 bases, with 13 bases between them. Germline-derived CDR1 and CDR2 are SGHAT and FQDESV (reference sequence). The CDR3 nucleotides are TGTGCCAGCAGCTTGTTGGGAGGACAAAACACTGAAGCTTTCTTT. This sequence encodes CASSLLGGQNTEAFF.

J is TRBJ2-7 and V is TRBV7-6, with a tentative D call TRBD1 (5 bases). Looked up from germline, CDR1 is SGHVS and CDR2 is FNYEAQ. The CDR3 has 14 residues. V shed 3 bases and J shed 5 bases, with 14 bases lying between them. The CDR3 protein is CASSFSNRINEQYF. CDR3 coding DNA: TGTGCCAGCAGCTTTTCTAACAGGATAAACGAGCAGTACTTC. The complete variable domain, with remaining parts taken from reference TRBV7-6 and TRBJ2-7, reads GAGVSQSPRYKVTKRGQDVALRCDPISGHVSLYWYRQALGQGPEFLTYFNYEAQQDKSGLPNDRFSAERPEGSISTLTIQRTEQRDSAMYRCASSFSNRINEQYFGPGTRLTVT.

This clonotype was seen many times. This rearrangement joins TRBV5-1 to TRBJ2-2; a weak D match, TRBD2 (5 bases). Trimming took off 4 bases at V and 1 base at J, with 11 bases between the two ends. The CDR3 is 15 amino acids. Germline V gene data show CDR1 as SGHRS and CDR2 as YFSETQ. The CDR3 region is CASSSSRENTGELFF. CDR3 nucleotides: TGCGCCAGCAGCAGTTCGAGGGAGAACACCGGGGAGCTGTTTTTT.

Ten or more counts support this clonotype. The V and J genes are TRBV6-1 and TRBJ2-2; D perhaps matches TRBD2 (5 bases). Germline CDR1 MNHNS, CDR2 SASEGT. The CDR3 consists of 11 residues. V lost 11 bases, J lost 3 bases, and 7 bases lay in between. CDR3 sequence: CAEGYTGELFF. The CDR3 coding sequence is TGTGCCGAGGGTTACACCGGGGAGCTGTTTTTT.

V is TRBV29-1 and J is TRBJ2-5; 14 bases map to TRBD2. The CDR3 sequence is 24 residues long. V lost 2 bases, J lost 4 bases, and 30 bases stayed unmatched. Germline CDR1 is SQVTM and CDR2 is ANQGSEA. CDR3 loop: CSVEYLPHPSNPGLAGDPSETQYF. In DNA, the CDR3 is TGCAGCGTTGAATATCTCCCTCACCCGAGTAACCCGGGACTAGCGGGAGACCCCTCAGAGACCCAGTACTTC.

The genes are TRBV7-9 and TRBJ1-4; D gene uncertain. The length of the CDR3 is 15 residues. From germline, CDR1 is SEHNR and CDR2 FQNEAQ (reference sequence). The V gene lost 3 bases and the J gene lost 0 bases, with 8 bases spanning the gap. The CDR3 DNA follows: TGTGCCAGCAGCTTCCTGAGCGCAACTAATGAAAAACTGTTTTTT. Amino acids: CASSFLSATNEKLFF.

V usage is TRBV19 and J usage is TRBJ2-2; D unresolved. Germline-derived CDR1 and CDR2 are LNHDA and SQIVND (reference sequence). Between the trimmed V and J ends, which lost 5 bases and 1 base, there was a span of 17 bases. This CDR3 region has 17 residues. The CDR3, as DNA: TGTGCCAGTAGTCGAGTCTTCGGGCATGAGAACACCGGGGAGCTGTTTTTT. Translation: CASSRVFGHENTGELFF.

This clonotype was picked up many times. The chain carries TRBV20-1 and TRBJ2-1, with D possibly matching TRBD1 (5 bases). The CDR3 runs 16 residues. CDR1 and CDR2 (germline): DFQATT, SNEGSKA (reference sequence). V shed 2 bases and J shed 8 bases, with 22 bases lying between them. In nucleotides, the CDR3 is TGCAGTGCTAGACCCACCGGGTCACCCTGGGGCCATGAGCAGTTCTTC. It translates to CSARPTGSPWGHEQFF.

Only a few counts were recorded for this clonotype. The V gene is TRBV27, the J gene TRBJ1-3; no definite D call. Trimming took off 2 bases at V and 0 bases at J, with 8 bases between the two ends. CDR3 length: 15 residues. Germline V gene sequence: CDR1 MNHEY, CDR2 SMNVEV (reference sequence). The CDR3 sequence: CASSLKRASGNTIYF. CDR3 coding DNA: TGTGCCAGCAGTTTAAAGAGGGCCTCTGGAAACACCATATATTTT.

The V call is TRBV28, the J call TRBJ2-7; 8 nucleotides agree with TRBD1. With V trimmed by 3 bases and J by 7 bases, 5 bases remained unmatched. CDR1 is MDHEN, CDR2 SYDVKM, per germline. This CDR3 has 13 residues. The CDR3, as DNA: TGTGCCAGCAGTTTCAGGGGGCGGAGGGAGCAGTACTTC. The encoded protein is CASSFRGRREQYF.

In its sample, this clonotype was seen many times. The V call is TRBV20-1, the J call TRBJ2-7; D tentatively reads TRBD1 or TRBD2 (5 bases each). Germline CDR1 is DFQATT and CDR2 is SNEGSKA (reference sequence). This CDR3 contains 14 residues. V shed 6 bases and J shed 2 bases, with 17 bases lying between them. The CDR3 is CSADRDRGTYEQYF. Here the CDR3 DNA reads TGCAGTGCAGACCGGGACCGAGGAACCTACGAGCAGTACTTC.

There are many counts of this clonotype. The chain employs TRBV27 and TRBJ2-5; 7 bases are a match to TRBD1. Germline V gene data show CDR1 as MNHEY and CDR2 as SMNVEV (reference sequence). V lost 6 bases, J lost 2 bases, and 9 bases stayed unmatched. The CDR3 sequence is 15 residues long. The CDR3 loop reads CASSPGTVKQETQYF. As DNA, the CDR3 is TGTGCCAGCAGCCCCGGGACAGTAAAACAAGAGACCCAGTACTTC.

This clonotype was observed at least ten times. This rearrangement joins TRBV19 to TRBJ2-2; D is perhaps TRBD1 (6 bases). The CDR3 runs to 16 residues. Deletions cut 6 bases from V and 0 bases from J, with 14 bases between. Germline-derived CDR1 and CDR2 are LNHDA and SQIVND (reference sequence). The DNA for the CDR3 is TGTGCCAGTAGCCAAGACAGGCGACCGAACACCGGGGAGCTGTTTTTT. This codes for CASSQDRRPNTGELFF.

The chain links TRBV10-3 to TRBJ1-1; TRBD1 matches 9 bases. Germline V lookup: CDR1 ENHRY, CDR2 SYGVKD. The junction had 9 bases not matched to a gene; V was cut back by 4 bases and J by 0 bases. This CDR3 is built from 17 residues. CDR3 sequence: CAISGTGTGTLNTEAFF. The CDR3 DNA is TGTGCCATCAGTGGCACCGGGACAGGGACTTTGAACACTGAAGCTTTCTTT.

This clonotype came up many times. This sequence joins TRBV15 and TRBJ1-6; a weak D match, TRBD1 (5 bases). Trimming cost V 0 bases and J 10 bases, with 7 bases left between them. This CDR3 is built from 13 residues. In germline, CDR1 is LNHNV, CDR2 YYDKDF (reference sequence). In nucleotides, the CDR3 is TGTGCCACCAGCAGAGATCGGGGCTCACCCCTCCACTTT. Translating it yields CATSRDRGSPLHF.

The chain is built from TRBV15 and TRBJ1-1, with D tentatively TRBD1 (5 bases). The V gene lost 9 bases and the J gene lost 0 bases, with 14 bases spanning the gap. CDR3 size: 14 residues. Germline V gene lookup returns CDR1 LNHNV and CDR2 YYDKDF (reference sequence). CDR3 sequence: CATRDRALNTEAFF. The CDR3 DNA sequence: TGTGCCACAAGAGACAGAGCACTGAACACTGAAGCTTTCTTT.

CDR3 DNA: TGTGCCAGTAGTTCAGCGGGGGCCTACAATGAGCAGTTCTTC. This sequence encodes CASSSAGAYNEQFF. V is TRBV19 and J is TRBJ2-1; 8 bases line up with TRBD2. Germline V CDR1 and CDR2: LNHDA, SQIVND (reference sequence). The CDR3 consists of 14 residues. Losses at the gene ends were 5 bases for V and 2 bases for J; bases not matched to a gene: 2. The variable domain in full, completed from reference TRBV19 and TRBJ2-1, reads DGGITQSPKYLFRKEGQNVTLSCEQNLNHDAMYWYRQDPGQGLRLIYYSQIVNDFQKGDIAEGYSVSREKKESFPLTVTSAQKNPTAFYLCASSSAGAYNEQFFGPGTRLTVL.

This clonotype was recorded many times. The CDR3 region is CASRDDRATEAFF. CDR3 sequence (DNA): TGTGCCAGCAGGGATGACAGGGCCACTGAAGCTTTCTTT. The gene calls are TRBV2 and TRBJ1-1, with 7 bases fitting TRBD1. V trimming: 6 bases; J trimming: 4 bases; junction bases outside the gene matches: 5. Looked up from germline, CDR1 is SNHLY and CDR2 is FYNNEI. The length of the CDR3 is 13 residues.

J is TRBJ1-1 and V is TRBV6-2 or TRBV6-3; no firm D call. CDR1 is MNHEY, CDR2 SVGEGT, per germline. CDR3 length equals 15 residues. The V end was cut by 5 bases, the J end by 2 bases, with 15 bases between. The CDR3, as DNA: TGTGCCAGCAGTGTTCCTACAGAGTTTAACACTGAAGCTTTCTTT. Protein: CASSVPTEFNTEAFF.

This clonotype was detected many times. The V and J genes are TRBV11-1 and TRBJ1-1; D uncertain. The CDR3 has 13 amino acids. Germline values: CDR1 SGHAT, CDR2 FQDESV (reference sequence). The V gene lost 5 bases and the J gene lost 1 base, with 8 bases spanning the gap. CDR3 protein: CASSEAGNTEAFF. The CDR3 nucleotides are TGTGCCAGCAGCGAGGCAGGGAACACTGAAGCTTTCTTT.

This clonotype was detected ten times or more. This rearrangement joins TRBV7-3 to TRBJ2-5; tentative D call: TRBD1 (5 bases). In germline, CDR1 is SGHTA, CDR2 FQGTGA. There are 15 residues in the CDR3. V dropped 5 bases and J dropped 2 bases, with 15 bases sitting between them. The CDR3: CASSAQPGSQETQYF. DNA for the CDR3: TGTGCCAGCAGCGCACAACCAGGGTCTCAAGAGACCCAGTACTTC.

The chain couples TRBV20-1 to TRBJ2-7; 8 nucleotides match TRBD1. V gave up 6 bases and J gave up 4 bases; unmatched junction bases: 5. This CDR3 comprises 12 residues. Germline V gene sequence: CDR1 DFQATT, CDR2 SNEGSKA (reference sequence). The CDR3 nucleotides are TGCAGTGCCGGACAGGGTTTATACGAGCAGTACTTC. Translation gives CSAGQGLYEQYF.

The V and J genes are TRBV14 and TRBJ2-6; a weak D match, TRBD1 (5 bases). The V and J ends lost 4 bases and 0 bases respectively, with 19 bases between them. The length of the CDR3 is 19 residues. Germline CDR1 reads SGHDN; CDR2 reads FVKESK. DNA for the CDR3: TGTGCCAGCAGCCCAATACCGTCAGGGCCCAGCTCTGGGGCCAACGTCCTGACTTTC. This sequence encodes CASSPIPSGPSSGANVLTF.

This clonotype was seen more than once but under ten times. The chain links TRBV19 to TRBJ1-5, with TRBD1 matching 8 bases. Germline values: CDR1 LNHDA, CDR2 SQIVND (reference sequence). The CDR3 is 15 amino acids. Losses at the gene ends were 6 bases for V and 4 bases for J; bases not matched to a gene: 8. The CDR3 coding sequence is TGTGCCAGTAGGTCGGACAGGGTCGGGAATCAGCCCCAGCATTTT. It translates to CASRSDRVGNQPQHF.